The clone carrying this TCR beta chain was counted only a few times. Its antigen is not known. Each CDR3 protein gets one entry after TCRdb re-called the reads with MiXCR. This table holds a few hundred thousand distinct CDR3 sequences, 15% to 20% found once. The germline CDR1 and CDR2 sequences are MNHEY and SVGAGI. Trimming removed 0 bases at V and 4 bases at J, with 11 bases between. This CDR3 spans 15 amino acids. This specimen comes from a study of T cell repertoires in cytomegalovirus infection. The study, taken as a whole, reports: In two of eight donors, the top clonotype was HLA-C-restricted CMV-specific.

The receptor's source is a human donor in good health (CMV status not recorded). Some clones in this sample may be carry-over from other donors' samples. This chain joins TRBV6-5 and TRBJ2-3; D is possibly TRBD1 (6 bases). Material: PBMCs. CDR3 coding DNA: TGTGCCAGCAGTTACTCGCACAGGGCATCAGATACGCAGTATTTT. It encodes CASSYSHRASDTQYF.